This T cell receptor (beta chain) was retrieved from a study of CD8+ T cells in alopecia areata. General study findings and limits: Lesional tissue from the scalp (especially in alopecia totalis/universalis) showed higher clonality than normal scalp.

The germline V and J ends were trimmed by 2 bases and 2 bases, with 0 bases remaining between them. The CDR3 has 11 residues. Germline loops: CDR1 SNHLY, CDR2 FYNNEI. On this clone: Its antigen is as yet unknown. The sample holds other DNA sequences that translate to the same CDR3.

Extracted RNA was reverse transcribed, and the resulting cDNA served as sequencing template. Some clones are missing from TCRdb's copy, which holds only in-frame ones; the method was immunoSEQ multiplex PCR. The table has approximately 280,000 clones, 58% seen once. The treatment is: oral pan-JAK inhibitor, 5-10 mg twice daily. This chain joins TRBV2 and TRBJ2-5; D remains unclear. The material was CD4+ T cells sorted from blood, obtained at week 24, from a patient treated with tofacitinib. This receptor was obtained from a human donor with alopecia areata. The CDR3 spells CASSEQETQYF. The CDR3 nucleotides are TGTGCCAGCAGTGAACAAGAGACCCAGTACTTC.